The rows below give T cell receptor beta chains drawn from one sample of a study of blood T cell repertoires in COVID-19. Sequenced by immunoSEQ multiplex PCR; TCRdb stores in-frame clones only, minus some. The sample has more than 200,000 clones, around 82% seen once. The sequenced sample was peripheral blood. The receptors stem from a woman older than 75 with active or convalescent COVID-19. Both conserved end residues are part of each CDR3. D genes are given only for firm matches. Rows may omit the clone size; those that give it use once, few, many or a size class.

>once|13|TRBJ2-7|TRBD2|TRBV6-5
TGTGCCACCGGGACTAGCGGAACCTACGAGCAGTACTTC
CATGTSGTYEQYF
>-|16|TRBJ2-1|-|TRBV30
TGTGCCTGGAGTGTATTAGGGGTTGGCTCCTACAATGAGCAGTTCTTC
CAWSVLGVGSYNEQFF
>-|16|TRBJ1-1|-|TRBV7-2
TGTGCCAGCAGCTCCCCTCGCCCCTATTTGAACACTGAAGCTTTCTTT
CASSSPRPYLNTEAFF
>-|15|TRBJ1-2|TRBD1|TRBV28
TGTGCCAGCAGTTCTGGGACAGGGGGATCCTATGGCTACACCTTC
CASSSGTGGSYGYTF
>few|14|TRBJ1-4|TRBD1|TRBV5-1
TGCGCCAGCAGTCCACAGGGGGCGAAGGAAAAACTGTTTTTT
CASSPQGAKEKLFF
>-|16|TRBJ2-7|TRBD2|TRBV6-6
TGTGCCAGCAGTTCCCCTGGTAGCGGGTACTCCTACGAGCAGTACTTC
CASSSPGSGYSYEQYF
>-|16|TRBJ2-7|TRBD2|TRBV11-2
TGTGCCAGCCGGAATCCATGGGAGGGCTTCGGGCACGAGCAGTACTTC
CASRNPWEGFGHEQYF
>-|15|TRBJ1-5|-|TRBV5-1
TGCGCCAGCAGCCCGCTGCCCCAGGGAAGCCAGCCCCAGCATTTT
CASSPLPQGSQPQHF
>-|14|TRBJ2-3|-|TRBV5-1
TGCGCCAGCAGCTTGCTCCGGGAGCCAGATACGCAGTATTTT
CASSLLREPDTQYF
>few|15|TRBJ2-2|-|TRBV28
TGTGCCAGCAGACCAACGGACAGGAACACCGGGGAGCTGTTTTTT
CASRPTDRNTGELFF
>-|19|TRBJ1-6|TRBD1|TRBV30
TGTGCCTGGAGGGAGCTAGCAACAGGGGTTTTGTCCTATAATTCACCCCTCCACTTT
CAWRELATGVLSYNSPLHF
>few|14|TRBJ2-5|TRBD2|TRBV6-5
TGTGCCAGCGGAAGGCTAGCGGGAGTGGAGACCCAGTACTTC
CASGRLAGVETQYF
>few|14|TRBJ2-3|TRBD2|TRBV3-1/TRBV3-2
TGTGCCAGCAGCCCTAGGACTAGTTTTGATACGCAGTATTTT
CASSPRTSFDTQYF
>-|15|TRBJ1-1|TRBD1|TRBV6-5
TGTGCCAGCAGTTTCCCGGGACAGGGGCGTACTGAAGCTTTCTTT
CASSFPGQGRTEAFF
>-|15|TRBJ2-7|-|TRBV2
TGTGCCAGCAGTTCGGACTTAGCCAGCTCCTACGAGCAGTACTTC
CASSSDLASSYEQYF
>many|14|TRBJ1-3|TRBD1|TRBV2
TGTGCCAGCAGGCTCCGGGACAGGGGGGACACCATATATTTT
CASRLRDRGDTIYF
>-|15|TRBJ1-3|-|TRBV19
TGTGCCAGTCAGGGACGGGAGGGGATCGGAAACACCATATATTTT
CASQGREGIGNTIYF
>-|14|TRBJ1-2|TRBD1|TRBV10-3
TGTGCCTCATCAGGGGGAGGAGTCTCGTCAGGCTACACCTTC
CASSGGGVSSGYTF
>-|14|TRBJ1-1|-|TRBV28
TGTGCCAGCTCCACCCCACAGGGTGGGACTGAAGCTTTCTTT
CASSTPQGGTEAFF
>-|14|TRBJ1-3|-|TRBV10-3
TGTGCCATCAGTGATCAGGGGTCTGGAAACACCATATATTTT
CAISDQGSGNTIYF
>-|15|TRBJ2-1|-|TRBV5-1
TGCGCCAGCAGCCCCGCACAGGGTTCCTACAATGAGCAGTTCTTC
CASSPAQGSYNEQFF
>-|17|TRBJ2-7|-|TRBV5-4
TGTGCCAGCAGCCCTCGGAATACCACTAAGGGGCGGTACGAGCAGTACTTC
CASSPRNTTKGRYEQYF
>-|15|TRBJ1-1|TRBD1|TRBV7-8
TGTGCCAGCAGCTTGGTTGGGACAGGGGACACTGAAGCTTTCTTT
CASSLVGTGDTEAFF
>few|16|TRBJ1-2|-|TRBV5-1
TGCGCCAGCAAGATAAATGGCAGGGGCGCAAACTATGGCTACACCTTC
CASKINGRGANYGYTF
>-|15|TRBJ2-7|-|TRBV5-1
TGCGCCAGCAGCTTGGTACAGGGAATGTCCTACGAGCAGTACTTC
CASSLVQGMSYEQYF
>-|15|TRBJ2-7|-|TRBV11-1
TGTGCCAGCAGCCCCCCGACGGAGAGCTCCTACGAGCAGTACTTC
CASSPPTESSYEQYF
>once|14|TRBJ1-2|-|TRBV28
TGTGCCAGCATTTCAGGGGTGACTTTCTATGGCTACACCTTC
CASISGVTFYGYTF